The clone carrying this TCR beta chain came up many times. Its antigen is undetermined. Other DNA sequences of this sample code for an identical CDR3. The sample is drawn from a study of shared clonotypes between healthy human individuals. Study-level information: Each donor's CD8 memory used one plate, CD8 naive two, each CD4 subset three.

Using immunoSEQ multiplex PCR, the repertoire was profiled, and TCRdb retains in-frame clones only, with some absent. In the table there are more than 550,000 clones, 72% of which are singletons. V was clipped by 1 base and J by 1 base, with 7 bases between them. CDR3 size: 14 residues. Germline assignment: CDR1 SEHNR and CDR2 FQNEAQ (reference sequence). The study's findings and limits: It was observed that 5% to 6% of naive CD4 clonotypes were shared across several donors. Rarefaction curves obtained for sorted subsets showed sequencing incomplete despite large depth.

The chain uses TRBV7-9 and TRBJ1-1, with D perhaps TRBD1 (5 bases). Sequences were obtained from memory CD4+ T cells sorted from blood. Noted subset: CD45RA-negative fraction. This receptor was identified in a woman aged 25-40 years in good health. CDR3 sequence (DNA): TGTGCCAGCAGCTTAGGGGGGAGGAACACTGAAGCTTTCTTT. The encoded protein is CASSLGGRNTEAFF.